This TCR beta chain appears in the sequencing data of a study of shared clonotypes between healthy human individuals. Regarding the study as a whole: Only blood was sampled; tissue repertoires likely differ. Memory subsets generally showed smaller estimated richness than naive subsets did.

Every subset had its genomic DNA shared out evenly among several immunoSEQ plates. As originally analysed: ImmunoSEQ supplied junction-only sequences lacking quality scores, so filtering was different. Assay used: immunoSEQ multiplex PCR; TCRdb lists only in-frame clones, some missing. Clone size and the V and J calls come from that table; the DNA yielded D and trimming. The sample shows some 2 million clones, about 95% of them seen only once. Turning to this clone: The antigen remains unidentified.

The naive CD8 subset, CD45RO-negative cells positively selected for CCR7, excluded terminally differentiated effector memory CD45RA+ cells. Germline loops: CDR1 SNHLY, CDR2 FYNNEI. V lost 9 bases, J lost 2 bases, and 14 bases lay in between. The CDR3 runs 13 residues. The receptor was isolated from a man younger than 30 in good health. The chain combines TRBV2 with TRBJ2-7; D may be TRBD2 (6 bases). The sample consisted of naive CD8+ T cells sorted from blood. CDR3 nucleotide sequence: TGTGCCAGATCGGTGGGGGGAACCTACGAGCAGTACTTC. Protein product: CARSVGGTYEQYF. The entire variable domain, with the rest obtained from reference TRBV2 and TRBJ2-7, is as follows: EPEVTQTPSHQVTQMGQEVILRCVPISNHLYFYWYRQILGQKVEFLVSFYNNEISEKSEIFDDQFSVERPDGSNFTLKIRSTKLEDSAMYFCARSVGGTYEQYFGPGTRLTVT.